The clone carrying this TCR beta chain was seen only a few times. Its matching antigen is unknown. This specimen belongs to a study of CD8 T cells in ankylosing spondylitis. Study-wide findings and caveats: A TCR beta motif made of fewer than ten highly homologous variants seemed typical of ankylosing spondylitis blood.

From germline, CDR1 is DFQATT and CDR2 SNEGSKA (reference sequence). The length of the CDR3 is 16 residues. V shed 7 bases, J shed 6 bases, and the junction held 15 bases outside the gene matches. TCRdb re-analysed the 5' RACE reads in MiXCR, keeping a single row per CDR3 protein. Of about 390,000 distinct CDR3 sequences listed, 20% to 25% are singletons. This chain joins TRBV20-1 and TRBJ2-2; 9 bases line up with TRBD2. The sequencing input was blood, either unsorted or a sorted T cell fraction (not recorded which). This receptor was identified in a male donor with ankylosing spondylitis. DNA for the CDR3: TGCAGTGTTTCTCGGTTCGTTAGCGGGAGATCCGGGGAGCTGTTTTTT. Protein product: CSVSRFVSGRSGELFF.